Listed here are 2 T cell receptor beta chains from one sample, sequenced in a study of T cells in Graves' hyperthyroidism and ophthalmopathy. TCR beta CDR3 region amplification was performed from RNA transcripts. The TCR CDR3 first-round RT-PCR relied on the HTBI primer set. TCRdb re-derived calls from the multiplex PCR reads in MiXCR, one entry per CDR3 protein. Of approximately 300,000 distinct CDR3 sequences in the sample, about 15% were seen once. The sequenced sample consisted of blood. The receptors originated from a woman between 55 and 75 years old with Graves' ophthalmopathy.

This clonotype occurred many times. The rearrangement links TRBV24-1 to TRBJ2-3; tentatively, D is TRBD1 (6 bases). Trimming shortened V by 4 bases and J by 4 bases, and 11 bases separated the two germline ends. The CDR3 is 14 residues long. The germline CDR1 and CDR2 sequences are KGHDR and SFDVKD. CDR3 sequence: CATSDARGPDTQYF. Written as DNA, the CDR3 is TGTGCCACCAGTGACGCCAGGGGTCCAGATACGCAGTATTTT.

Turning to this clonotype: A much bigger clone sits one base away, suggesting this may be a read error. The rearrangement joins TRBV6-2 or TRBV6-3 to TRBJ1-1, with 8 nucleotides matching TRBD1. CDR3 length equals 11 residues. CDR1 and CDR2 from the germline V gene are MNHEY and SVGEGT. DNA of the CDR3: TGTGCCAGCCGGACAGGGCCACAAGCTCTCTTT. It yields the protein CASRTGPQALF.